These T cell receptor beta chains were read from a single sample in a study of cytomegalovirus exposure and HLA in healthy donors. Assay: immunoSEQ multiplex PCR; the TCRdb copy retains only in-frame clones and omits some. The data show 130,000 or so clones, roughly 74% seen once. The sequenced sample was PBMCs. The origin of the receptors is a middle-aged man in good health and CMV-seropositive. CDR3s include the opening cysteine and the closing phenylalanine or tryptophan. The D gene is left open where the match is weak. A row's size may be missing; if present it is once, few, many or a size class.

.	14	TRBD1	TRBV9	TRBJ1-1	TGTGCCAGCAGCCCAAAGGGGGCCTTAGGAGAAGCTTTCTTT	CASSPKGALGEAFF
.	17	TRBD1	TRBV18	TRBJ1-2	TGTGCCAGCTCACCCTCCAAAGGGGGCTGGGTTAACTATGGCTACACCTTC	CASSPSKGGWVNYGYTF
.	15	.	TRBV15	TRBJ2-1	TGTGCCACCAGCAGAGATGGGCCCCGTGCCAATGAGCAGTTCTTC	CATSRDGPRANEQFF
.	13	.	TRBV6-5	TRBJ2-2	TGTGCCAGCTCCCCTCGGTTGTTCGGGGAGCTGTTTTTT	CASSPRLFGELFF
.	16	TRBD1	TRBV18	TRBJ1-5	TGTGCCAGCTCAACCGGGACAGCCTATAGCAATCAGCCCCAGCATTTT	CASSTGTAYSNQPQHF
.	15	.	TRBV5-1	TRBJ2-7	TGCGCCAGCACCCCCGGACATCTAATAACCTACGAGCAGTACTTC	CASTPGHLITYEQYF
.	13	.	TRBV7-2	TRBJ1-3	TGTGCCAGCAGCCCTTTCCAGGGAAACACCATATATTTT	CASSPFQGNTIYF
few	14	TRBD1	TRBV5-1	TRBJ1-4	TGCGCCAGCAGCCCAGGGACAGGGGATGAAAAACTGTTTTTT	CASSPGTGDEKLFF
.	16	.	TRBV28	TRBJ1-6	TGTGCCAGCAGTCCGATGCCCGGGACTAAGAGTTCACCCCTCCACTTT	CASSPMPGTKSSPLHF
.	15	.	TRBV7-6	TRBJ2-2	TGTGCCAGCAGCCGGTCGGGGAAGTCGGGCGGGGAGCTGTTTTTT	CASSRSGKSGGELFF
.	15	TRBD1	TRBV12-5	TRBJ2-3	TGTGCTAGTGGTTCACCGGGACAGCGCACAGATACGCAGTATTTT	CASGSPGQRTDTQYF
.	14	.	TRBV28	TRBJ1-5	TGTGCCAGCAGTCTGGCAAGTTACAATCAGCCCCAGCATTTT	CASSLASYNQPQHF
once	15	.	TRBV19	TRBJ2-6	TGTGCCAGTACCATGCGATTCTCTGGGGCCAACGTCCTGACTTTC	CASTMRFSGANVLTF
.	17	TRBD1	TRBV7-9	TRBJ2-5	TGTGCCAGCAGCTTAGCCAAGGGGACAGGTAACGGAGAGACCCAGTACTTC	CASSLAKGTGNGETQYF
.	16	TRBD2	TRBV6-1	TRBJ2-1	TGTGCCAGCAGTGAAGCGGGCGGGAGTGCCTACAATGAGCAGTTCTTC	CASSEAGGSAYNEQFF
.	12	TRBD1	TRBV19	TRBJ2-3	TGTGCCAGCCGGGACAGTGTAGATACGCAGTATTTT	CASRDSVDTQYF
once	13	.	TRBV27	TRBJ2-7	TGTGCCAGCAGTTTATCTCGGTCCTACGAGCAGTACTTC	CASSLSRSYEQYF
.	13	.	TRBV9	TRBJ1-5	TGTGCCAGCAGCGGTGAGGAGGACCAGCCCCAGCATTTT	CASSGEEDQPQHF
.	15	TRBD1	TRBV18	TRBJ2-3	TGTGCCAGCTCACCACTCGCACAGGGGGCAGATACGCAGTATTTT	CASSPLAQGADTQYF
.	16	.	TRBV5-6	TRBJ2-3	TGTGCCAGCAGCCCCAGCCACGTTAACCGGGGTGATACGCAGTATTTT	CASSPSHVNRGDTQYF
.	14	TRBD1	TRBV5-4	TRBJ1-3	TGTGCCAGCAGTCCCGGGACAGGGGGAAACACCATATATTTT	CASSPGTGGNTIYF
.	13	.	TRBV5-1	TRBJ1-5	TGCGCCAGCAGCAGCCTAGTGGGTCAGCCCCAGCATTTT	CASSSLVGQPQHF
.	14	.	TRBV10-3	TRBJ1-1	TGTGCCATCAGTGCCCAGGGCCTGAACACTGAAGCTTTCTTT	CAISAQGLNTEAFF
.	12	.	TRBV2	TRBJ2-7	TGTGCCAGCAGTGGCCAGGGCTACGAGCAGTACTTC	CASSGQGYEQYF
few	15	TRBD1	TRBV18	TRBJ1-5	TGTGCCAGCTCACACCGGCAGGGGGCGCTCCAGCCCCAGCATTTT	CASSHRQGALQPQHF